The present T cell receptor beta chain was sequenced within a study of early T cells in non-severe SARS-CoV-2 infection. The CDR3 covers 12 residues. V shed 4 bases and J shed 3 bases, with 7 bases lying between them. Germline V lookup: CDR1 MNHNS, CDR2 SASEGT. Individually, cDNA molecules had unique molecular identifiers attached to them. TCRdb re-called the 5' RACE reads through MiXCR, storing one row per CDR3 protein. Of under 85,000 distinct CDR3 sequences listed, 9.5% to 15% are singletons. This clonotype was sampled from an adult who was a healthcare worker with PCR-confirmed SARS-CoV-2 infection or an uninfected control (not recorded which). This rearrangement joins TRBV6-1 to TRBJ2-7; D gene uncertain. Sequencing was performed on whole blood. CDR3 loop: CASSGNIYEQYF. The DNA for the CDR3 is TGTGCCAGCAGTGGCAACATCTACGAGCAGTACTTC.